The source of this T cell receptor beta chain is a study (dated by TCRdb to the mid-2010s). About the investigation overall: Whether tumor-infiltrating Tregs in breast cancer are recruited from blood Tregs or converted in situ from other CD4+ T cell subsets was tested.

Per the germline V gene, MGHRA is the CDR1 and YSYEKL is the CDR2. Including the terminal cysteine and phenylalanine, the CDR3 comprises 13 residues. The only DNA kept is the CDR3, 39 bases in frame from the first base. The junction shows trimming of 2 bases on V and 5 bases on J, plus 9 bases between the germline ends. Full-length TCR variable regions were amplified by 5' RACE PCR with constant-region reverse primers, followed by semi-nested PCR with Nested Universal Primer A. Using the ReliaPrep RNA Cell Miniprep System, total RNA was extracted, and the SMARTer RACE 5'/3' Kit was then used to reverse transcribe the RNA into 5'RACE-ready cDNA. Multiplex adaptors were used to barcode the full-length TCR alpha and beta libraries, which were then sequenced on an Illumina MiSeq. In the authors' own workflow: For each of nine subset-tissue groups, sequencing data from the five patients were pooled, and the groups were then compared using unsupervised clustering of TCR gene usage. The Morisita-Horn index was used to calculate repertoire similarity, with shared sequences weighted according to their contribution to each repertoire. The public reads were run again by TCRdb, first through fastp at Q25 and then through MiXCR, and only productive beta chains were kept. Identical CDR3 proteins give one entry, which carries the most common genes and DNA. Clone size and V and J calls follow TCRdb, not the original study. This sample lists some 5,800 distinct CDR3 sequences; around 34% were detected once. 5.5% of the sample goes to the ten largest clones.

A note on this clonotype: It has no known antigen specificity. Base quality data are lacking; no much larger clone is found one base away.

Study-wide conclusions, independent of this receptor: Validation in the larger cohort was restricted to a single TCR beta V-J rearrangement rather than whole repertoires. Tumor memory CD4+ T cell TCR gene usage was found to cluster with blood and lymph node memory CD4+ cells and with lymph node naive CD4+ cells. The greatest overlap of tumor-infiltrating Treg TCR alpha and beta sequences was with tumor naive CD4+ T cells, followed next by blood naive CD4+ T cells.

The Miltenyi Naive CD4+ T Cell Isolation kit was used to purify naive CD4+ T cells, and CD25 microbeads were used to remove Tregs. Tregs, naive and memory CD4+ T cells from tumor, blood and ipsilateral draining lymph nodes of a few breast cancer patients underwent full-length TCR alpha and beta sequencing. Tumor tissue, along with lymph nodes from ipsilateral axillary dissection, was perfused with PBS, minced, and then digested using collagenase I and hyaluronidase. Mononuclear cells from lymph nodes or around 50 ml of peripheral blood were isolated by Ficoll density gradient centrifugation. FACS confirmed that the sorted cell populations were more than 90% pure.

Here the chain combines TRBV4-1 and TRBJ2-5; a tentative D match to TRBD1 spans 5 bases. Sequencing was done on a sample of naive CD4+ T cells sorted from a lymph node. Interpreted using the paper, the cell subset or site label stands for: naive CD4+ T cells, CD4+CD45RA+CD25-. This receptor was identified in a female donor with breast cancer. In nucleotides, the sequence is TGCGCCAGCAGCCAATGGCAGGGTGAGACCCAGTACTTC. The translation is CASSQWQGETQYF.